The 2 T cell receptor beta chains below come from one sample, sequenced in a study of blood T cell repertoires in COVID-19. The table came from immunoSEQ multiplex PCR; TCRdb's copy has only in-frame clones and leaves some out. The sample shows approximately 300,000 clones, around nine tenths of them seen only once. Material: PBMCs or T cells enriched from blood (not recorded which). All receptors come from a woman aged 30 to 39 who had recovered from COVID-19.

The chain couples TRBV2 to TRBJ2-7, with D hard to call. The CDR3 sequence is 10 residues long. The germline V gene has CDR1 SNHLY and CDR2 FYNNEI. V was trimmed by 4 bases and J by 5 bases, leaving 3 bases between them. The CDR3 region is CASSVNEQYF. The CDR3 bases are TGTGCCAGCAGTGTAAACGAGCAGTACTTC.

V and J are TRBV7-9 and TRBJ1-2, with TRBD1 matching 7 bases. Germline CDR1 and CDR2: SEHNR and FQNEAQ (reference sequence). V lost 5 bases, J lost 8 bases, and 11 bases stayed unmatched. The CDR3 is 14 residues long. CDR3 coding DNA: TGTGCCAGCAGCCCCAAGGGGCAGGGGGGAGGCTACACCTTC. Amino acid sequence: CASSPKGQGGGYTF.